The 12 T cell receptor beta chains below come from one sample, sequenced in a study of breast tumors, draining lymph nodes, adjacent tissues. TCRdb fed the multiplex PCR reads into MiXCR, producing one record per CDR3 protein. The data contain around 250,000 distinct CDR3 sequences, around 34% of them singletons. Axillary draining lymph nodes of breast cancer patients supplied the node samples. Material: axillary lymph node tissue. These receptors originate from a female donor with breast cancer. Some clones in this sample may be carry-over from other donors' samples.

This clonotype was detected ten times or more. The genes are TRBV5-5 and TRBJ1-6; D is ambiguous. This CDR3 is built from 13 residues. Germline V gene data show CDR1 as SGHKS and CDR2 as YYEKEE (reference sequence). V lost 4 bases and J lost 9, with 11 bases in between. CDR3 protein: CASSRLGPSPLHF. The CDR3 DNA follows: TGTGCCAGCAGCCGTCTTGGTCCTTCACCCCTCCACTTT.

The chain has TRBV5-4 and TRBJ2-5; possibly TRBD2 for D (7 bases). Germline V gene data show CDR1 as SGHNT and CDR2 as YYREEE (reference sequence). Trimming shortened V by 4 bases and J by 5 bases, and 18 bases separated the two germline ends. The CDR3 is 15 residues long. CDR3 amino acids: CASSPPRGAGETQYF. CDR3 DNA sequence: TGTGCCAGCAGCCCCCCTCGGGGGGCGGGTGAGACCCAGTACTTC.

This clonotype was recorded at least ten times. The chain joins TRBV11-2 to TRBJ1-2, with D unresolved. V dropped 5 bases and J dropped 2 bases, with 6 bases sitting between them. The CDR3 is 12 amino acids. The germline V gene encodes CDR1 SGHAT and CDR2 FQNNGV. CDR3 in amino acids: CASSGRNYGYTF. The CDR3 nucleotides read TGTGCCAGCAGCGGCAGGAACTATGGCTACACCTTC.

As concerns this clonotype: The junction and the germline gene differ at one end; a read error may be behind it. The rearrangement links TRBV12-3 or TRBV12-4 to TRBJ2-7; D might be TRBD1 (6 bases). The CDR3 is 16 residues long. The CDR3 region has the DNA TGTGCCAGCAGCTTAGGAACGGCAGGGGTCATGTACGAGCAGTACTTC. Its protein is CASSLGTAGVMYEQYF.

Remarks on this clonotype: At one of its ends the junction is not consistent with the germline gene, which may arise from a read error. The CDR3 here is CASSYSSGQGMGSETQYF. CDR3 nucleotides: TGTGCCAGCAGTTACTCGTCGGGACAGGGGATGGGGTCGGAGACCCAGTACTTC. This chain uses TRBV10-3 with TRBJ2-5; TRBD1 matches 10 bases. CDR3 size: 18 residues. CDR1 ENHRY and CDR2 SYGVKD come from the germline V gene.

This clonotype was observed many times. The chain couples TRBV5-5 to TRBJ2-7, with D maybe TRBD2 (6 bases). CDR1 SGHKS and CDR2 YYEKEE come from the germline V gene (reference sequence). V gave up 1 base and J gave up 2 bases, with 13 bases separating them. The CDR3 length is 15 residues. The CDR3 here is CASSLRGTAAYEQYF. Written as DNA, the CDR3 is TGTGCCAGCAGCTTGCGGGGGACCGCAGCCTACGAGCAGTACTTC.

A note on this clonotype: Without the conserved terminal phenylalanine or tryptophan, this CDR3 likely stems from a read error. The limits of the CDR3 on the DNA are not certain, so only TCRdb's listed CDR3 is given. V usage is TRBV9 and J usage is TRBJ1-3; TRBD1 is the table's D call, not checked against the DNA. Per germline, CDR1 SGDLS and CDR2 YYNGEE. The CDR3 is 9 residues long, counting both termini. The CDR3 spells CASSVNGAY.

Points on this clonotype: The germline gene is not matched at one end of the junction; a read error may be the cause. V and J are TRBV6-5 and TRBJ2-5; 7 nucleotides align to TRBD2. Germline lookup yields CDR1 MNHEY and CDR2 SVGAGI. The CDR3 runs 15 residues. The CDR3 region has the DNA TGTGCCAGCAGTCACTCCCGGGGGGACCAAGAGACCCAGTACTTC. Its protein is CASSHSRGDQETQYF.

In its sample, this clonotype was seen many times. The CDR3 loop is CASSQDRQLGSPLHF. CDR3 DNA: TGCGCCAGCAGCCAAGATCGACAGTTGGGTTCACCCCTCCACTTT. The rearrangement links TRBV4-3 to TRBJ1-6, with D perhaps matching TRBD1 (5 bases). The CDR3 runs to 15 residues. The germline V gene encodes CDR1 LGHNA and CDR2 YSLEER. Trimming took 0 bases from V and 9 from J, leaving 12 bases between them.

This clonotype was counted between two and nine times. The chain combines TRBV19 with TRBJ2-1; 11 bases are a match to TRBD2. Losses at the gene ends were 4 bases for V and 10 bases for J; bases not matched to a gene: 12. The CDR3 spans 16 residues. In germline, CDR1 is LNHDA, CDR2 SQIVND (reference sequence). As DNA, the CDR3 is TGTGCCAGTAGTACGATAGCGGGAGGGGGTGACCGGGAGCAGTTCTTC. Protein product: CASSTIAGGGDREQFF.

In this sample, this clonotype turned up a few times. The chain is built from TRBV27 and TRBJ2-1, with D possibly TRBD2 on 7 matching bases. CDR1 is MNHEY, CDR2 SMNVEV, per germline (reference sequence). The CDR3 loop spans 15 amino acids. V was pared by 0 bases and J by 6 bases, with 12 bases between. The CDR3 loop reads CASSLSGLGGNEQFF. The CDR3 coding sequence is TGTGCCAGCAGTTTATCCGGACTAGGGGGCAATGAGCAGTTCTTC.

This clonotype was recorded at least ten times. The chain recombines TRBV20-1 with TRBJ2-1; 10 bases map to TRBD2. The J segment lost 12 bases and the V segment lost 5 bases, leaving 13 bases of the junction unmatched. The CDR3 spans 14 residues. Germline V gives CDR1 DFQATT, CDR2 SNEGSKA (reference sequence). DNA for the CDR3: TGCAGTGCTCTCCCCGGTGGAGCGGGGGGGGTGCAGTTCTTC. This sequence encodes CSALPGGAGGVQFF.